The 4 T cell receptor beta chains below were found in one sample sequenced in a study of blood T cell repertoires in COVID-19. Assay: immunoSEQ multiplex PCR; the TCRdb copy retains only in-frame clones and omits some. The sample lists tens of thousands of clones, around 76% occurring once. The sequenced sample was peripheral blood. The receptors originated from a human donor in a cohort sampled during active COVID-19.

The chain is built from TRBV6-5 and TRBJ1-5; 8 nucleotides match TRBD1. V lost 8 bases to trimming and J lost 3 bases; unmatched junction nucleotides: 3. The CDR3 runs to 13 residues. From germline, CDR1 is MNHEY and CDR2 SVGAGI. CDR3 in DNA: TGTGCCAGCCAGACAGGGGCCAATCAGCCCCAGCATTTT. It is translated as CASQTGANQPQHF.

The chain recombines TRBV6-5 with TRBJ1-4; 9 bases are shared with TRBD1. V dropped 6 bases and J dropped 8; count of bases not matched to a gene: 4. In germline, CDR1 is MNHEY, CDR2 SVGAGI. This CDR3 comprises 13 residues. The CDR3: CASRTGGREKLFF. Written as DNA, the CDR3 is TGTGCCAGCAGGACAGGGGGGCGGGAAAAACTGTTTTTT.

The chain has TRBV5-1 and TRBJ2-1, with 7 bases lining up with TRBD2. V gave up 3 bases and J gave up 3 bases; unmatched junction bases: 9. CDR3 size: 16 residues. Germline loops: CDR1 SGHRS, CDR2 YFSETQ. CDR3 amino acids: CASSSRESLIYNEQFF. CDR3 DNA sequence: TGCGCCAGCAGCTCGCGGGAGTCCCTAATCTACAATGAGCAGTTCTTC.

The gene calls are TRBV18 and TRBJ2-7, with D unclear. This CDR3 contains 14 residues. Trimming shortened V by 1 base and J by 3 bases, and 10 bases separated the two germline ends. Germline values: CDR1 KGHSH, CDR2 LQKENI. The CDR3 sequence is CASSPRVGIYEQYV. CDR3 nucleotide sequence: TGTGCCAGCTCACCACGGGTGGGCATCTACGAGCAGTACGTC.